This T cell receptor (beta chain) was sequenced in a study of blood T cells in healthy people across ages. V dropped 7 bases and J dropped 4; count of bases not matched to a gene: 8. This CDR3 spans 14 amino acids. Germline V gives CDR1 MDHEN, CDR2 SYDVKM. This clonotype was observed a handful of times. Together with a sample-barcoded 5' primer, a J-beta primer mix was included in a second PCR lasting about 6 to 11 cycles. TCRdb redid the calling of the 5' RACE reads with MiXCR, one entry per CDR3 protein. The repertoire holds around 970,000 distinct CDR3 sequences, with just over 50% as singletons. The source is an older woman in good health. The sample consisted of blood. The V call is TRBV28, the J call TRBJ2-7; 9 positions agree with TRBD1. The CDR3 loop is CASIQQGAVYEQYF. The CDR3 DNA follows: TGTGCCAGCATCCAACAGGGGGCTGTGTACGAGCAGTACTTC.